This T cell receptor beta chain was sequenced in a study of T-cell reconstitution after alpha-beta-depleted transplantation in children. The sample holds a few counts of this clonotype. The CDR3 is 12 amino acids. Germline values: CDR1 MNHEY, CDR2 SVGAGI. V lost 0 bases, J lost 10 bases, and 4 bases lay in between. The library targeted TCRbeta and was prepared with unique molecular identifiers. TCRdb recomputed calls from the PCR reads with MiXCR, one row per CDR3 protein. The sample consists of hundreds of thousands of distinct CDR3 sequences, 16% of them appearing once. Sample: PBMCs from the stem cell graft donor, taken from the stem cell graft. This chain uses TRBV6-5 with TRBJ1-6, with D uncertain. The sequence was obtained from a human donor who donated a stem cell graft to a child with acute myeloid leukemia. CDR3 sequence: CASSYSRSPLHF. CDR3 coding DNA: TGTGCCAGCAGTTACTCGCGCTCACCCCTCCACTTT.